This record concerns one T cell receptor beta chain sequence. Its antigen remains unidentified. No much larger clonotype is one base removed from it; base qualities were not supplied. The sample belongs to a study of T cell responses to AZD1222 COVID-19 vaccine (dated by TCRdb to the early 2020s). Study-wide context: TCR sequencing covered 230 or so trial participants: 200 to 210 given two doses of AZD1222 and 26 given two doses of MenACWY control vaccine. Trial participants were enrolled by age into 18-55, 56-69 and 70-plus year subgroups, with 148, 28 and 57 TCR-sequenced participants respectively. General study outcomes and caveats: The 56-69-year group was small, and its depth increase did not reach significance, likely because of low power. After two AZD1222 doses, spike-specific TCR breadth and depth were significantly higher than at day 0 and than in MenACWY recipients. Reportedly, close to half of the unique spike-specific TCRs recognized epitopes lying outside the regions that are mutated in the B.1.351 and B.1.1.7 variants. No day 14 peak-response samples were available, so repertoires were characterized only after the peak T cell response. Conclusions about previously exposed vaccinees are limited, since just five to seven AZD1222 recipients were seropositive for SARS-CoV-2 at baseline. Participants were mostly white British and included more females than males, and it was suggested by the authors that clonal diversity may have been underestimated. The whole spike protein was spanned by vaccine-associated CD4 TCRs, and dominant responses were seen in regions 160-218 and 743-854.

The CDR3, cysteine through phenylalanine, is 11 amino acids long. Of all the DNA, just the CDR3 is kept, 33 bases in frame from base 1. Via the germline V gene, CDR1 is SNHLY and CDR2 FYNNEI. Deletion took 8 bases off V and 5 bases off J, with a span of 9 bases between the germline ends. This sample's time point label indicates: about 28 days (+/-7) after the second vaccine dose. Because spike-specific TCR depth and breadth did not differ between the two schedules, AZD1222 recipients who got a second dose at roughly 4 weeks were pooled with those who got a second dose at roughly 12 weeks. Vaccinee samples came from UK trials COV001 and COV002, including a single-blind randomized controlled phase 2/3 trial of AZD1222 (ChAdOx1 nCoV-19) in healthy adults. For TCRbeta chain sequencing, PBMC samples from trial participants were taken at day 0 and at day 28 after the second dose. The CDR3 regions of human TCRbeta chains were analyzed by immunosequencing. The paper's processing steps were these. TCRs in the repertoires were compared against a reference library of SARS-CoV-2-specific TCRs that had been generated with the MIRA antigen-specificity platform. Breadth was defined as the fraction of unique TCRs that were SARS-CoV-2-associated, and depth was defined as the fraction of total T cells that were SARS-CoV-2-associated. Using the MIRA data, each spike-specific TCR was assigned both to the spike region to which the TCR was reactive and to a CD4 or CD8 class. Log10-transformed breadth and depth values were compared by one-way ANOVA with Sidak's multiple comparisons tests. The table was pulled from immuneACCESS by TCRdb, which kept in-frame rearrangements only. Such tables lose some clones; where checked, under half of the loss comes from unresolved V genes, and the rest has no known cause. D and trimming were read from the DNA, whereas the V and J calls and clone size are those reported in that table. A total of some 150,000 clones appear in this sample, 88% of them only once. Of the sample, roughly 4% falls within the top ten clones.

This material consisted of peripheral blood, taken 28 days after the second AZD1222 dose. This TCR was recovered from an adult who received the AZD1222 COVID-19 vaccine. Here the chain combines TRBV2 and TRBJ2-5; the D gene remains uncertain. Here is the DNA: TGTGCCAGCCCCCTCGGGGAGACCCAGTACTTC. This gives the protein CASPLGETQYF.